This record looks at one T cell receptor (beta chain) sequence and its context. Germline V gives CDR1 MGHRA, CDR2 YSYEKL. V shed 1 base and J shed 0 bases, with 13 bases lying between them. This CDR3 is built from 18 residues. This sample was included in a study of control samples from healthy donors and cancer patients. The method was immunoSEQ multiplex PCR; TCRdb's version includes in-frame clones alone and lacks a portion of them. The sample carries about 55,000 clones, 90% to 97% recorded once. The sample was blood. This clonotype was obtained from a woman in her late teens or twenties in good health. The chain combines TRBV4-1 with TRBJ1-6; no reliable D call. The CDR3 loop is CASSQVDSDLSYNSPLHF. The CDR3, as DNA: TGCGCCAGCAGCCAAGTTGACTCCGACCTCTCCTATAATTCACCCCTCCACTTT.